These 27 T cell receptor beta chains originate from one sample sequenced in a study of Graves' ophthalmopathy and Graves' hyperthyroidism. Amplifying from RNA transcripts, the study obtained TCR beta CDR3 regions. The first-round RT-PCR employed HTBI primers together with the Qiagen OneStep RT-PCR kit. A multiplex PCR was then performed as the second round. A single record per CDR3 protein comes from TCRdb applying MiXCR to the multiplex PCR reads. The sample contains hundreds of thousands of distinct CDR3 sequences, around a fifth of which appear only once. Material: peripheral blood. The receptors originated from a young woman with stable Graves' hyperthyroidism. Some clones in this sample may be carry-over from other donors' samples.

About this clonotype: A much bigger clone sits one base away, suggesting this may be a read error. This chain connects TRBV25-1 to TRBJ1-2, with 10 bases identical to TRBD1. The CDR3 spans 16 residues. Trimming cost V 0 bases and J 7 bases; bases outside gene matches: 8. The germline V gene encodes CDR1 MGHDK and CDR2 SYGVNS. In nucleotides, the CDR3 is TGTGCCAGCAGTGAATACCGGGACAGGGGCCTCTGTGGCTACACCTTC. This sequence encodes CASSEYRDRGLCGYTF.

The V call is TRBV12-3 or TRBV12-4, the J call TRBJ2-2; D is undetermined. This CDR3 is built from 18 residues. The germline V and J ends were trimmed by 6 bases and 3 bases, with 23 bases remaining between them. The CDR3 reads CASSPSKPPGDDTGELFF. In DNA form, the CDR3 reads TGTGCCAGCAGCCCTTCCAAACCGCCGGGCGACGACACCGGGGAGCTGTTTTTT.

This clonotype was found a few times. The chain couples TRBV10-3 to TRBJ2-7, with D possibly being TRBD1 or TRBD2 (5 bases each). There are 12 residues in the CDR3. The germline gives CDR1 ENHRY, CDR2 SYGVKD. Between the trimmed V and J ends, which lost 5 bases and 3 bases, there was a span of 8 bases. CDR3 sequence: CAISPRGYEQYF. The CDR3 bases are TGTGCCATCAGTCCGAGGGGCTACGAGCAGTACTTC.

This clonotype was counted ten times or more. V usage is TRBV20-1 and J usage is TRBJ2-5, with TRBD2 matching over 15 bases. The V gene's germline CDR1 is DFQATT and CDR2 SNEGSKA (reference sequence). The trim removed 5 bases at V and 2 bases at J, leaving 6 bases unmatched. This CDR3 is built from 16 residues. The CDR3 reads CSAPGLAGGLQETQYF. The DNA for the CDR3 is TGCAGTGCTCCAGGACTAGCGGGGGGGTTACAAGAGACCCAGTACTTC.

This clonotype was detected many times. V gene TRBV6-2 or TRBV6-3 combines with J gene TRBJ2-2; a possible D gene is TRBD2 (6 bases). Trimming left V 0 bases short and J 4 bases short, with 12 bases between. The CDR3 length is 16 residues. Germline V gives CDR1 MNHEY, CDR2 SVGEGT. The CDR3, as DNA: TGTGCCAGCAGTTACTCTGTGACTAGAGCCACCGGGGAGCTGTTTTTT. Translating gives CASSYSVTRATGELFF.

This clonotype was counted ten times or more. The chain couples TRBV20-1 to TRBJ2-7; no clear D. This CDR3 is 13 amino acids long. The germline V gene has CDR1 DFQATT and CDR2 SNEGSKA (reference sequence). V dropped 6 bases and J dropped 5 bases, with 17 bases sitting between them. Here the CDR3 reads CSARKVLTNEQYF. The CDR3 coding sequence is TGCAGTGCAAGAAAGGTTCTGACGAACGAGCAGTACTTC.

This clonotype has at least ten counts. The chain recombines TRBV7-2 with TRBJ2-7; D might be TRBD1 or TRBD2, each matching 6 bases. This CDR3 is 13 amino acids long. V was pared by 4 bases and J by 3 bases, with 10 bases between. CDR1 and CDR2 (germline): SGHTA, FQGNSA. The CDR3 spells CASSWGALYEQYF. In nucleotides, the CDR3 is TGTGCCAGCAGCTGGGGGGCCCTCTACGAGCAGTACTTC. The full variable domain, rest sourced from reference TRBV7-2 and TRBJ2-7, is GAGVSQSPSNKVTEKGKDVELRCDPISGHTALYWYRQSLGQGLEFLIYFQGNSAPDKSGLPSDRFSAERTGGSVSTLTIQRTQQEDSAVYLCASSWGALYEQYFGPGTRLTVT.

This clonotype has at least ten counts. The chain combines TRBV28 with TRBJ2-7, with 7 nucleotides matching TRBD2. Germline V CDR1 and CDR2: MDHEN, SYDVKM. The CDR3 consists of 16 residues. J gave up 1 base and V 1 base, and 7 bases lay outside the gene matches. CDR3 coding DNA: TGTGCCAGCAGTTTATACTCCAGCGGGACTTCCTACGAGCAGTACTTC. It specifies CASSLYSSGTSYEQYF.

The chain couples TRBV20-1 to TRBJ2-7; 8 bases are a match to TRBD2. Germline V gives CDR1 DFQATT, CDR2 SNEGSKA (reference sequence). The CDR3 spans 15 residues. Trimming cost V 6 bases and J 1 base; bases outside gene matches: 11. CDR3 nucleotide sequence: TGCAGTGCCCTCCCCACTAGCGGAACTTCCTACGAGCAGTACTTC. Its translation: CSALPTSGTSYEQYF.

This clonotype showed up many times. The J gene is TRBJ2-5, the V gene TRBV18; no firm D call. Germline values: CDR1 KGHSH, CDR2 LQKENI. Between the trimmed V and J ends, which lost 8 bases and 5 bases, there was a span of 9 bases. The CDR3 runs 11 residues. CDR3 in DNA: TGTGCCAGCAGTCCGGAGGAGACCCAGTACTTC. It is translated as CASSPEETQYF.

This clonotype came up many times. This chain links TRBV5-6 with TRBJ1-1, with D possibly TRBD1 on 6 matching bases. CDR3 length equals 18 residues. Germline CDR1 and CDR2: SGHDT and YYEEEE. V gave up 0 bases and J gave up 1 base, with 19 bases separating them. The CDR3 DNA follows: TGTGCCAGCAGCTTGGTAGGGGGTCGGGCTTCATGGAACACTGAAGCTTTCTTT. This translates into CASSLVGGRASWNTEAFF.

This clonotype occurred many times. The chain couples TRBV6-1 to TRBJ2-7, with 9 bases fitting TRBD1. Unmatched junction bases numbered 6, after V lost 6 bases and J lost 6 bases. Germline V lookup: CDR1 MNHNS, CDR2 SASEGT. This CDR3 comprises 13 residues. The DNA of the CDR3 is TGTGCCAGCAGGTCTACAGGGGGCTCCGAGCAGTACTTC. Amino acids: CASRSTGGSEQYF.

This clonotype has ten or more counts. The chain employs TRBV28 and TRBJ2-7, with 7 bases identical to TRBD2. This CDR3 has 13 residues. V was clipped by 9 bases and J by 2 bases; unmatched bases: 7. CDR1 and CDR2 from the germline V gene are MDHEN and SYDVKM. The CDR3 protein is CASQTSRTYEQYF. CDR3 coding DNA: TGTGCCAGTCAGACTAGCCGAACCTACGAGCAGTACTTC.

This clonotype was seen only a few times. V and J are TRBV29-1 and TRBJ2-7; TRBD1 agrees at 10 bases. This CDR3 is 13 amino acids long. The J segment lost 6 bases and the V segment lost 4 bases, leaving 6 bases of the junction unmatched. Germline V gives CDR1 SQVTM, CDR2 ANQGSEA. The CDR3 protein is CSVGRDRGREQYF. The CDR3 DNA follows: TGCAGCGTTGGCCGGGACAGGGGACGCGAGCAGTACTTC.

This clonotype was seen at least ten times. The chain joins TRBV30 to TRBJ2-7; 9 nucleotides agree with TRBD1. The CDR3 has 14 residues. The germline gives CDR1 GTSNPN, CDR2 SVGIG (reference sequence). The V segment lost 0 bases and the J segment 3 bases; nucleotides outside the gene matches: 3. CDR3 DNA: TGTGCCTGGAGTGTAGGGACAGGGTACTACGAGCAGTACTTC. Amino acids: CAWSVGTGYYEQYF.

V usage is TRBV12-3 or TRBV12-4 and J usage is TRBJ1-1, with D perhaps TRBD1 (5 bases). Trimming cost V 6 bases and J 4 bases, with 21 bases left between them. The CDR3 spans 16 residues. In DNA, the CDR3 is TGTGCCAGCAGGGATCCCGGGATGGGACCGGGCACTGAAGCTTTCTTT. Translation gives CASRDPGMGPGTEAFF.

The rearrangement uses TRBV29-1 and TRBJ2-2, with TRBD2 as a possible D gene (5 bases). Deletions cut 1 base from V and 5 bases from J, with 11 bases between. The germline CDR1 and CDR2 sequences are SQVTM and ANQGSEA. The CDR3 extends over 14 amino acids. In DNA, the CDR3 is TGCAGCGTTGAAGTTTACGGGATAACCGGGGAGCTGTTTTTT. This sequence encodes CSVEVYGITGELFF.

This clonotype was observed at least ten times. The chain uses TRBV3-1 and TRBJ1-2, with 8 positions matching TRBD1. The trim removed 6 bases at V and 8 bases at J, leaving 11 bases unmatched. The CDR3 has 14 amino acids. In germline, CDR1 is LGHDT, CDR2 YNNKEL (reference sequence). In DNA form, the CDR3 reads TGTGCCAGCAGTTATGGACAGGGCGGAAGGGGCTACACCTTC. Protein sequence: CASSYGQGGRGYTF.

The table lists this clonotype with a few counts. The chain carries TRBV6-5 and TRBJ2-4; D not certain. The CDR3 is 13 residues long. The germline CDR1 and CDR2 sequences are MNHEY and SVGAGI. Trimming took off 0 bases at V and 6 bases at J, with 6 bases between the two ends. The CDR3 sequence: CASSYSWRNIQYF. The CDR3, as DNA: TGTGCCAGCAGTTACTCTTGGAGAAACATTCAGTACTTC.

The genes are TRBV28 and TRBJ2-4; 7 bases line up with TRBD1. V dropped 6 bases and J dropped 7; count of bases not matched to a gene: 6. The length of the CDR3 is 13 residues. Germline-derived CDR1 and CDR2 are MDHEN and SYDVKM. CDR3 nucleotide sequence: TGTGCCAGCAGGCGACAGGGTGTGAACATTCAGTACTTC. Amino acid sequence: CASRRQGVNIQYF.

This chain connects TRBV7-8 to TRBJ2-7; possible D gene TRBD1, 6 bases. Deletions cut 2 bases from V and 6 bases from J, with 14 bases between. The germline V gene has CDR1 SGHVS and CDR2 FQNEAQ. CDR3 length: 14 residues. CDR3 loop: CASSLPGTGFEQYF. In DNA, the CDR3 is TGTGCCAGCAGCTTACCAGGTACAGGGTTCGAGCAGTACTTC.

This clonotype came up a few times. CDR3 nucleotide sequence: TGTGCCTGGAGTGGCTTGTGGGGGTCTGGCTACACCTTC. It encodes CAWSGLWGSGYTF. The gene calls are TRBV30 and TRBJ1-2; possibly TRBD1 for D (5 bases). CDR3 length: 13 residues. Germline loops: CDR1 GTSNPN, CDR2 SVGIG (reference sequence). The ends were cut back, 1 base at V and 7 bases at J, with 13 bases in the middle.

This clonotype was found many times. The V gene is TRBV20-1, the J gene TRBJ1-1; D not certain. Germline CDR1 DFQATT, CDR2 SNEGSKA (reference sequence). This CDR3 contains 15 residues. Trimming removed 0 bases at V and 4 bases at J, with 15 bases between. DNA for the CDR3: TGCAGTGCTAGAGATAAGACCCCATGGGGCACTGAAGCTTTCTTT. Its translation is CSARDKTPWGTEAFF.

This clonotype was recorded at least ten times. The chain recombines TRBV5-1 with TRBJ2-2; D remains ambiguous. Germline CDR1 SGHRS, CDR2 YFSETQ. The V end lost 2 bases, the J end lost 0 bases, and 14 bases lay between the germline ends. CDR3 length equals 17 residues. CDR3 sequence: CASSLTTTHANTGELFF. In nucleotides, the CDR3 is TGCGCCAGCAGCTTAACTACGACCCATGCGAACACCGGGGAGCTGTTTTTT.

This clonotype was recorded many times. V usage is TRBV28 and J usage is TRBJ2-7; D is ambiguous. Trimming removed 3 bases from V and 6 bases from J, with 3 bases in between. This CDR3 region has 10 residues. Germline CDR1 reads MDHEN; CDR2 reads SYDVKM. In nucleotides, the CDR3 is TGTGCCAGCAGTTTGACCGAGCAGTACTTC. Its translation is CASSLTEQYF. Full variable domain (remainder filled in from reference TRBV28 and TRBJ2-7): DVKVTQSSRYLVKRTGEKVFLECVQDMDHENMFWYRQDPGLGLRLIYFSYDVKMKEKGDIPEGYSVSREKKERFSLILESASTNQTSMYLCASSLTEQYFGPGTRLTVT.

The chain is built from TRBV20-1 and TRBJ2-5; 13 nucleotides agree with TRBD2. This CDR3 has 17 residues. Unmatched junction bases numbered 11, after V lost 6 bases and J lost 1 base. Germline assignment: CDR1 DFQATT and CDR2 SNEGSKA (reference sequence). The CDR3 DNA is TGCAGTGCCATCTCCGGGACTAGCGGGGCCCTCCAAGAGACCCAGTACTTC. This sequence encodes CSAISGTSGALQETQYF.

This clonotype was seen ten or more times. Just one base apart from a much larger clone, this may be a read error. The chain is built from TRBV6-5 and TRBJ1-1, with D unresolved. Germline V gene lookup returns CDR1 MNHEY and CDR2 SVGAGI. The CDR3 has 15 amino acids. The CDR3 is CASSYASAVNTEASF. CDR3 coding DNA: TGTGCCAGCAGTTACGCGTCAGCCGTGAACACTGAAGCTTCCTTT.